The next 13 T cell receptor beta chains were all read from a single sample in a study of blood T cell repertoires in COVID-19. Produced via immunoSEQ multiplex PCR; TCRdb's table is partial and in-frame only. The sample holds approximately 180,000 clones, around 76% seen once. Material for sequencing was PBMCs or T cells enriched from blood (not recorded which). These receptor sequences come from a woman aged 50 to 60 with acute COVID-19.

The V gene is TRBV9, the J gene TRBJ2-5, with D possibly being TRBD2 (5 bases). V lost 3 bases to trimming and J lost 5 bases, with 8 bases between them. CDR1 is SGDLS, CDR2 YYNGEE, per germline. This CDR3 contains 12 residues. In DNA form, the CDR3 reads TGTGCCAGCAGCGGTCCGGGGGAGACCCAGTACTTC. Translation gives CASSGPGETQYF.

V and J are TRBV5-1 and TRBJ1-5; the D gene is possibly TRBD1 (6 bases). The CDR3 runs to 17 residues. Trimming left V 3 bases short and J 4 bases short, with 20 bases between. Germline V gene data show CDR1 as SGHRS and CDR2 as YFSETQ. CDR3 residues: CASSSSPLQGGNQPQHF. DNA for the CDR3: TGCGCCAGCAGCTCCTCCCCATTACAGGGTGGAAATCAGCCCCAGCATTTT.

The chain uses TRBV6-5 and TRBJ2-1, with 7 bases that match TRBD2. Germline trimming cut 6 bases from V and 2 bases from J; bases unmatched to any gene: 4. Looked up from germline, CDR1 is MNHEY and CDR2 is SVGAGI. The CDR3 has 14 residues. The CDR3 DNA is TGTGCCAGCAGACAGCGGGGTCCCTACAATGAGCAGTTCTTC. It specifies CASRQRGPYNEQFF.

The J gene is TRBJ1-2, the V gene TRBV29-1; D is undetermined. CDR3 size: 13 residues. The V end lost 3 bases, the J end lost 0 bases, and 8 bases lay between the germline ends. Germline V gene sequence: CDR1 SQVTM, CDR2 ANQGSEA. CDR3 sequence reads: CSVEDSTNYGYTF. The DNA of the CDR3 is TGCAGCGTTGAGGACTCAACTAACTATGGCTACACCTTC.

This clone was counted only a few times. The rearrangement uses TRBV7-2 and TRBJ1-4; no firm D call. This CDR3 has 14 residues. The germline gives CDR1 SGHTA, CDR2 FQGNSA. V lost 1 base and J 5 bases, leaving 8 bases between the germline ends. The CDR3: CASSLGGTNEKLFF. CDR3 DNA: TGTGCCAGCAGCTTAGGAGGAACCAATGAAAAACTGTTTTTT.

This clone has just a few counts. The chain employs TRBV19 and TRBJ1-2, with D perhaps matching TRBD1 (6 bases). The germline V gene encodes CDR1 LNHDA and CDR2 SQIVND (reference sequence). The CDR3 totals 15 residues. Trimming took off 0 bases at V and 2 bases at J, with 10 bases between the two ends. The CDR3 DNA sequence: TGTGCCAGTAGTATAGATCTGGGGGCCAACTATGGCTACACCTTC. Protein sequence: CASSIDLGANYGYTF.

This chain connects TRBV7-2 to TRBJ2-3, with 14 bases matching TRBD2. Germline CDR1 and CDR2: SGHTA and FQGNSA. V lost 5 bases to trimming and J lost 5 bases; unmatched junction nucleotides: 9. This CDR3 is built from 17 residues. In DNA, the CDR3 is TGTGCCAGCAGCCGTAGACTAGCGGGGGGGGCCGGAGATACGCAGTATTTT. It is translated as CASSRRLAGGAGDTQYF.

This clone has more than one count but fewer than ten. The chain links TRBV3-1 (or the pseudogene TRBV3-2) to TRBJ1-2, with D unresolved. V lost 3 bases and J 6 bases, leaving 14 bases between the germline ends. Germline V lookup: CDR1 LGHDT, CDR2 YNNKEL (reference sequence). The length of the CDR3 is 14 residues. CDR3 coding DNA: TGTGCCAGCAGCCATAATGCCGGGTCCGATGGCTACACCTTC. Translated: CASSHNAGSDGYTF.

As DNA, the CDR3 is TGTGCCAGCAGCTGGGGGGACGGCTATGGCTACACCTTC. Its translation: CASSWGDGYGYTF. The rearrangement joins TRBV11-2 to TRBJ1-2; a weak D match, TRBD1 (5 bases). V shed 4 bases and J shed 4 bases, with 10 bases lying between them. The CDR3 loop spans 13 amino acids. Germline lookup yields CDR1 SGHAT and CDR2 FQNNGV. Looking up the rest from reference TRBV11-2 and TRBJ1-2 gives the full variable domain: EAGVAQSPRYKIIEKRQSVAFWCNPISGHATLYWYQQILGQGPKLLIQFQNNGVVDDSQLPKDRFSAERLKGVDSTLKIQPAKLEDSAVYLCASSWGDGYGYTFGSGTRLTVV.

The V call is TRBV2, the J call TRBJ1-2, with a possible D match to TRBD1 (6 bases). Per germline, CDR1 SNHLY and CDR2 FYNNEI. The V end lost 5 bases, the J end lost 4 bases, and 11 bases lay between the germline ends. The CDR3 runs to 13 residues. The DNA of the CDR3 is TGTGCCAGCAGTACAGGGATTTCCTATGGCTACACCTTC. This translates into CASSTGISYGYTF.

The chain recombines TRBV7-9 with TRBJ1-3; the D is unclear. CDR1 is SEHNR, CDR2 FQNEAQ, per germline (reference sequence). The CDR3 is 17 residues long. Between the trimmed V and J ends, which lost 5 bases and 2 bases, there was a span of 19 bases. The CDR3 DNA reads as TGTGCCAGCAGCATAGATACACGCGACATACCTGGAAACACCATATATTTT. Its protein is CASSIDTRDIPGNTIYF. Looking up the rest from reference TRBV7-9 and TRBJ1-3 gives the full variable domain: DTGVSQNPRHKITKRGQNVTFRCDPISEHNRLYWYRQTLGQGPEFLTYFQNEAQLEKSRLLSDRFSAERPKGSFSTLEIQRTEQGDSAMYLCASSIDTRDIPGNTIYFGEGSWLTVV.

There are a few counts of this clone. One end of the junction varies from germline; a read error may be responsible. V gene TRBV6-5 combines with J gene TRBJ1-5, with D tentatively TRBD1 (6 bases). Germline-derived CDR1 and CDR2 are MNHEY and SVGAGI. The CDR3 spans 16 residues. CDR3: CASSNSQGNFGQPQHF. The CDR3 DNA reads TGTGCCAGCAGTAACTCCCAGGGGAATTTCGGTCAGCCCCAGCATTTT.

The chain couples TRBV18 to TRBJ2-5; 9 bases match TRBD1. The V and J ends lost 4 bases and 0 bases, in that order; junction bases with no gene match: 9. CDR3 size: 17 residues. Per germline, CDR1 KGHSH and CDR2 LQKENI. This chain's CDR3 is CASSLLQGARDQETQYF. Written as DNA, the CDR3 is TGTGCCAGCTCACTGCTACAGGGGGCGCGGGACCAAGAGACCCAGTACTTC.